Listed below are T cell receptor beta chains from one sample, sequenced in a study of CD8 T cells in Susac syndrome. TCRdb independently ran MiXCR on the immunoSEQ multiplex PCR reads; one entry per CDR3 protein. Altogether about 300,000 distinct CDR3 sequences are present, around 85% being singletons, with the ten largest covering roughly 0.21%. Sequencing was carried out using CD8+ T cells from PBMCs. Receptors originate from a human donor with multiple sclerosis. Each CDR3 is given with its conserved first and last residue. The D gene is left open where the match is weak. Size is omitted from some rows. Given values are once, few, many or a class for expanded clones.

TRBV27	TRBD1	-	TRBJ1-6	TGTGCCAGCAGTTTTTCTCAGGGGGGTAATTCACCCCTCCACTTT	CASSFSQGGNSPLHF
TRBV28	TRBD1	-	TRBJ1-5	TGTGCCAGCAGTGGGGACAGCGATAGCAATCAGCCCCAGCATTTT	CASSGDSDSNQPQHF
TRBV5-6	-	-	TRBJ1-2	TGTGCCAGCAGCTTGGCCAGGGGAGCATCTGGCTACACCTTC	CASSLARGASGYTF
TRBV6-1	-	-	TRBJ2-2	TGTGCCAGCAGCCGACTAGCGAACACCGGGGAGCTGTTTTTT	CASSRLANTGELFF
TRBV21-1	-	once	TRBJ2-7	TGTGCCAGCAGCAAAAAGGCTAGGGCAGCGGGAACCCCCTACGACTGGTACTTC	CASSKKARAAGTPYDWYF
TRBV10-3	-	-	TRBJ1-5	TGTGCCAGGCCTAGGGGGGTTTGGAGTCAGCCCCAGCATTTT	CARPRGVWSQPQHF
TRBV28	TRBD2	-	TRBJ2-4	TGTGCCAGCATCAACCCGGGGGGGGTCGGGAACATTCAGTACTTC	CASINPGGVGNIQYF
TRBV5-6	-	-	TRBJ2-1	TGTGCCAGCAGCTTGTACCACAACTACAATGAGCAGTTCTTC	CASSLYHNYNEQFF
TRBV12-3/TRBV12-4	TRBD1	-	TRBJ1-2	TGTGCCAGCAGCGGGACAGGGCCTAACTATGGCTACACCTTC	CASSGTGPNYGYTF
TRBV28	TRBD2	once	TRBJ2-7	TGTGCCAGCAGCGCCCGGGGGGGTCCGACCGAGCAGTACTTC	CASSARGGPTEQYF
TRBV30	-	-	TRBJ1-2	TGTGCCTGGAGTGTACTAAGCTTGCTGCCCTATGGCTACACCTTC	CAWSVLSLLPYGYTF
TRBV2	-	-	TRBJ1-1	TGTGCCAGCAGGGGCCACGCCGGGTGGGTGACTGAAGCTTTCTTT	CASRGHAGWVTEAFF
TRBV4-1	-	-	TRBJ1-2	TGCGCCAGCAGCCAAGAGGGGACACCTTACTATGGCTACACCTTC	CASSQEGTPYYGYTF
TRBV7-9	-	-	TRBJ2-7	TGTGCCAGCAGCTTAGACACGGGGCTGTCCTACGAGCAGTACTTC	CASSLDTGLSYEQYF
TRBV29-1	-	once	TRBJ2-7	TGCAGCGTTGTTGGACAGAACCTCCACGAGCAGTACTTC	CSVVGQNLHEQYF
TRBV4-1	-	few	TRBJ2-1	TGCGCCAGCAGCCAAAAGGAATCCTACAATGAGCAGTTCTTC	CASSQKESYNEQFF
TRBV9	-	few	TRBJ2-7	TGTGCCAGCAGCGTTCACGGTAGCGGAGCCTTCTCCTACGAGCAGTACTTC	CASSVHGSGAFSYEQYF
TRBV20-1	TRBD2	-	TRBJ2-1	TGCAGTGCTAGAGATACGGGACTAGCGGAAGAGCAGTTCTTC	CSARDTGLAEEQFF
TRBV28	-	-	TRBJ2-7	TGTGCCAGCAGTTTCCCCAACAACTACGAGCAGTACTTC	CASSFPNNYEQYF
TRBV13	TRBD1	-	TRBJ1-5	TGTGCCAGCAGCCCCGGACAGGGACTTCAGCCCCAGCATTTT	CASSPGQGLQPQHF
TRBV25-1	-	-	TRBJ1-5	TGTGCCAGCAGTGCGGTTAATCAGCCCCAGCATTTT	CASSAVNQPQHF
TRBV10-3	-	-	TRBJ1-2	TGTGCCATCCCCCTAGCGCAGGGGCCGAACTATGGCTACACCTTC	CAIPLAQGPNYGYTF
TRBV20-1	-	-	TRBJ2-7	TGCAGTGCTAGAGACGGGACGGGTTACGAGCAGTACTTC	CSARDGTGYEQYF
TRBV7-9	-	once	TRBJ2-2	TGTGCCAGCAGCTTCGGGACCGGGACTTTTAACACCGGGGAGCTGTTTTTT	CASSFGTGTFNTGELFF
TRBV7-9	TRBD1	once	TRBJ2-7	TGTGCCAGCAGGACAGGGGCCGACTACGAGCAGTACTTC	CASRTGADYEQYF
TRBV5-5	TRBD1	-	TRBJ2-7	TGTGCCAGCAGCCCGGATGGGACAGGTACCTACGAGCAGTACTTC	CASSPDGTGTYEQYF
TRBV29-1	TRBD1	-	TRBJ2-2	TGCAGCATCTCGGACAGGGGAGGAACCGGGGAGCTGTTTTTT	CSISDRGGTGELFF
TRBV19	TRBD1	few	TRBJ2-7	TGTGCCAGCAGACCGGGACAGGGGACCTACGAGCAGTACTTC	CASRPGQGTYEQYF
TRBV4-1	TRBD1	-	TRBJ2-7	TGCGCCAGCAGCCAAGGGGCGACAGGGGCCATCTACGAGCAGTACTTC	CASSQGATGAIYEQYF
TRBV10-3	-	once	TRBJ1-4	TGTGCCATCAGTGACCCCCCGACAACTGAAAAACTGTTTTTT	CAISDPPTTEKLFF
TRBV4-2	-	-	TRBJ1-3	TGTGCCAGCAGCCAAGGTCGGGGGGTCGGAAACACCATATATTTT	CASSQGRGVGNTIYF
TRBV20-1	TRBD2	once	TRBJ2-5	TGCAGTGCTATACCGGGACTAGGGGGTTTAGAGACCCAGTACTTC	CSAIPGLGGLETQYF
TRBV27	-	-	TRBJ1-1	TGTGCCAGCAGTCTCGTACTGGGACAGAACACTGAAGCTTTCTTT	CASSLVLGQNTEAFF
TRBV20-1	TRBD2	-	TRBJ2-1	TGCAGTGCTAGCTCAACAGCTAGCGGGAGCTCCTACAATGAGCAGTTCTTC	CSASSTASGSSYNEQFF
TRBV28	-	-	TRBJ2-1	TGTGCCAGCAGTTTGGGCAGGGTATTAAATGAGCAGTTCTTC	CASSLGRVLNEQFF
TRBV24-1	-	-	TRBJ2-1	TGTGCCACCCATAGCGTGGAGGCCGATGAGCAGTTCTTC	CATHSVEADEQFF
TRBV6-1	-	-	TRBJ1-1	TGTGCCAGCAGGCCGGAAAACACTGAAGCTTTCTTT	CASRPENTEAFF
TRBV12-3/TRBV12-4	TRBD1	-	TRBJ1-5	TGTGCCAGCAGCCCCTCGACAGGGGTTAGCAATCAGCCCCAGCATTTT	CASSPSTGVSNQPQHF
TRBV20-1	-	-	TRBJ2-3	TGCAGTGCTCTCCCACCGAGAGGGACGCAGTATTTT	CSALPPRGTQYF
TRBV5-1	-	once	TRBJ2-1	TGCGCCAGCAGCTTGGACCCCATGAGCTCCTACAATGAGCAGTTCTTC	CASSLDPMSSYNEQFF
TRBV20-1	-	-	TRBJ2-1	TGCAGTGCTAGAGATGCCTGGGGAAGCTCCTACAATGAGCAGTTCTTC	CSARDAWGSSYNEQFF
TRBV5-6	TRBD2	-	TRBJ2-1	TGTGCCAGCACCCTAACAGGGGACGTAGCGGGAGTTTTCTACAATGAGCAGTTCTTC	CASTLTGDVAGVFYNEQFF
TRBV7-6	-	-	TRBJ2-7	TGTGCCAGCAGCTTAAAGGGACTCACCTACGAGCAGTACTTC	CASSLKGLTYEQYF
TRBV28	-	few	TRBJ2-7	TGTGCCAGCAACCCACAGAAGCTAGTCTCCTACGAGCAGTACTTC	CASNPQKLVSYEQYF